This TCR beta chain was profiled in a study of beta chain features in type 1 diabetes. Across the whole study: Researchers looked at approximately 100,000,000 sorted cells across all samples.

What was sequenced were expressed TCRB transcripts, since all of the isolated RNA had been reverse transcribed. Sequencing used immunoSEQ multiplex PCR; TCRdb keeps in-frame clones, though not all of them. The table lists hundreds of thousands of clones, 11% to 15% of them singletons. Whole-study results and caveats: Shorter templates might be favored by PCR, equally in patients and controls. Type 1 diabetes patients had TCRB CDR3s that were shorter (moderately but significantly so) in all four CD4+ subsets. At VDJ recombination sites, type 1 diabetes patients had fewer insertions and more deleted nucleotides.

V lost 4 bases, J lost 3 bases, and 9 bases lay in between. Germline loops: CDR1 MDHEN, CDR2 SYDVKM. This CDR3 is 13 amino acids long. A note on this clone: Antigen: not known.

This rearrangement joins TRBV28 to TRBJ1-1; a weak D match, TRBD1 (5 bases). This clonotype was obtained from a man between 18 and 29 years old with type 1 diabetes. Material for sequencing was naive CD4+ T cells from blood. DNA of the CDR3: TGTGCCAGCAGTTATCGGGACCACACTGAAGCTTTCTTT. This sequence encodes CASSYRDHTEAFF.